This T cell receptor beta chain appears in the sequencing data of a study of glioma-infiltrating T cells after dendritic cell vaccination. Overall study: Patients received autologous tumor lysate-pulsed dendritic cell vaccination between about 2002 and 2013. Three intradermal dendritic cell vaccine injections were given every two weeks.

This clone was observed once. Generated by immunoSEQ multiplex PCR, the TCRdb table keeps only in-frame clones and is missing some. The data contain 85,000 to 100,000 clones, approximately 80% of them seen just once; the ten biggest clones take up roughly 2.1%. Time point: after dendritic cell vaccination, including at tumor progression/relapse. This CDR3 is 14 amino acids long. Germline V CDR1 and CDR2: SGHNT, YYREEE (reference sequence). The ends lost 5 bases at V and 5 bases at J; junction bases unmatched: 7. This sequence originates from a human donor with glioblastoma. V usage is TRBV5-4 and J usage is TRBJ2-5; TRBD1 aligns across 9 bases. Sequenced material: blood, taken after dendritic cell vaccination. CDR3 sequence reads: CASSSQGARETQYF. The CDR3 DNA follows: TGTGCCAGCAGTTCACAGGGGGCAAGGGAGACCCAGTACTTC.